This TCR beta chain was obtained from a study of blood T cell repertoires in COVID-19. Study at large: T cells, B-cell-depleted T cells, or PBMCs provided the cDNA or gDNA that served as material.

This clone was counted a single time. The CDR3 runs 14 residues. The V and J ends lost 0 bases and 5 bases respectively, with 10 bases between them. Germline lookup yields CDR1 LNHNV and CDR2 YYDKDF (reference sequence). Here immunoSEQ multiplex PCR was the method, and the copy in TCRdb shows in-frame clones only, minus some. Among 300,000 to 400,000 clones listed, under 95% were seen once. The chain recombines TRBV15 with TRBJ1-2, with a possible D match to TRBD1 (5 bases). Input material: peripheral blood. The TCR was taken from a woman aged 18-29 years who had recovered from COVID-19. The CDR3 here is CATSRDKGQYGYTF. The CDR3, as DNA: TGTGCCACCAGCAGAGATAAGGGGCAGTATGGCTACACCTTC.